This record looks at one T cell receptor beta chain sequence and its context. Its antigen is undetermined. The data are from a study of cytomegalovirus exposure and HLA in healthy donors. The PCR employed 60 Vbeta primers together with 13 Jbeta primers. Sequenced by immunoSEQ multiplex PCR; TCRdb stores in-frame clones only, minus some. The top ten clones hold roughly 4% of a sample with around 80,000 clones, approximately 62% of them seen once. Notes on the study in general: Whilst most TCR sequences proved rare, a subset of public TCRs occurred across many donors.

This CDR3 is 11 amino acids long. Trimming took 5 bases from V and 1 from J, leaving 3 bases between them. Germline V lookup: CDR1 SGHAT, CDR2 FQNNGV. J is TRBJ2-7 and V is TRBV11-2, with D unclear. This clonotype originated in a male donor in good health and CMV-seropositive. Input material: PBMCs. The CDR3 here is CASSTSYEQYF. CDR3 DNA sequence: TGTGCCAGCAGCACATCCTACGAGCAGTACTTC.